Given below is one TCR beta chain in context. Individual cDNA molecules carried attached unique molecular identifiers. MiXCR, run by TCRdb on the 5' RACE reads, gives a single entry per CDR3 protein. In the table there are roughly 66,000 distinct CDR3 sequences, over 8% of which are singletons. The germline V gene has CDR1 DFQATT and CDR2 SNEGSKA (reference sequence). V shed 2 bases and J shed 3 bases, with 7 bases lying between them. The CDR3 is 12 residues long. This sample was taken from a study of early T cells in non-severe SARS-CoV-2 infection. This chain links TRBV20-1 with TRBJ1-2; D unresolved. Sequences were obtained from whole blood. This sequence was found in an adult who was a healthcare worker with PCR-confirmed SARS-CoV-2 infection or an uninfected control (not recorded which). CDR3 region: CSARKVDYGYTF. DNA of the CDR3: TGCAGTGCTAGAAAGGTGGACTATGGCTACACCTTC.